These 26 T cell receptor beta chains share one sample of origin, sequenced in a study of control samples from healthy donors and cancer patients. The protocol was immunoSEQ multiplex PCR, while the TCRdb copy is restricted to in-frame clones and leaves out a portion. The table records 120,000 or so clones, just under 95% of them present only once. The specimen was blood. These TCRs come from a man aged 30 to 39 in good health.

The rearrangement joins TRBV18 to TRBJ1-1; the match to TRBD1 covers 7 bases. Germline V gene data show CDR1 as KGHSH and CDR2 as LQKENI. This CDR3 region has 15 residues. V dropped 4 bases and J dropped 0; count of bases not matched to a gene: 5. The CDR3 DNA reads as TGTGCCAGCTCACTCGAGGGACAGCTGAACACTGAAGCTTTCTTT. Translated: CASSLEGQLNTEAFF.

Here the CDR3 DNA reads TGTGCCAGTACCCCGGGAGGGGCCACCGGGGAGCTGTTTTTT. This encodes CASTPGGATGELFF. J is TRBJ2-2 and V is TRBV19; 8 bases fit TRBD2. CDR1 LNHDA and CDR2 SQIVND come from the germline V gene (reference sequence). V lost 7 bases to trimming and J lost 4 bases; unmatched junction nucleotides: 5. The CDR3 covers 14 residues. The entire variable domain, with the rest obtained from reference TRBV19 and TRBJ2-2, is as follows: DGGITQSPKYLFRKEGQNVTLSCEQNLNHDAMYWYRQDPGQGLRLIYYSQIVNDFQKGDIAEGYSVSREKKESFPLTVTSAQKNPTAFYLCASTPGGATGELFFGEGSRLTVL.

This clone was counted once. The V and J genes are TRBV4-1 and TRBJ2-2; D might be TRBD1 (5 bases). Trimming stripped 5 bases from V and 6 bases from J, with 16 bases between. CDR3 length: 15 residues. The germline CDR1 and CDR2 sequences are MGHRA and YSYEKL. CDR3 region: CASSLDSQGPGELFF. The CDR3 DNA is TGCGCCAGCAGCTTAGACTCGCAGGGTCCCGGGGAGCTGTTTTTT.

This chain links TRBV6-6 with TRBJ2-2; 8 nucleotides agree with TRBD1. The CDR3 has 14 residues. The ends lost 6 bases at V and 3 bases at J; junction bases unmatched: 3. CDR1 and CDR2 from the germline V gene are MNHNY and SVGAGI (reference sequence). CDR3 nucleotides: TGTGCCAGCAGCCCGACAGGGGACACCGGGGAGCTGTTTTTT. Translating gives CASSPTGDTGELFF.

This chain connects TRBV5-8 to TRBJ2-6; D remains unclear. V was clipped by 2 bases and J by 0 bases, with 9 bases between them. Germline V gene lookup returns CDR1 SGHTS and CDR2 YDEGEE. This CDR3 contains 16 residues. The CDR3 nucleotides read TGTGCCAGCAGCTTAGGCGGAACCTCTGGGGCCAACGTCCTGACTTTC. The encoded protein is CASSLGGTSGANVLTF. Using reference TRBV5-8 and TRBJ2-6 for the parts outside the CDR3, the full variable domain is EAGVTQSPTHLIKTRGQQATLRCSPISGHTSVYWYQQALGLGLQFLLWYDEGEERNRGNFPPRFSGRQFPNYSSELNVNALELEDSALYLCASSLGGTSGANVLTFGAGSRLTVL.

The chain combines TRBV11-2 with TRBJ2-1; TRBD1 is a possible D gene (5 bases). Germline values: CDR1 SGHAT, CDR2 FQNNGV. The CDR3 extends over 16 amino acids. Trimming pared 3 bases from V and 2 bases from J, leaving 14 bases between. The CDR3 DNA reads as TGTGCCAGCAGCTTGGAGCCGGACATAACCTACAATGAGCAGTTCTTC. Protein: CASSLEPDITYNEQFF.

The chain has TRBV30 and TRBJ1-6; D remains unclear. The CDR3 covers 12 residues. Germline V gives CDR1 GTSNPN, CDR2 SVGIG (reference sequence). V gave up 4 bases and J gave up 0 bases, with 1 base separating them. The CDR3 DNA is TGTGCCTGGAACTCCTATAATTCACCCCTCCACTTT. The encoded protein is CAWNSYNSPLHF.

The genes are TRBV9 and TRBJ2-2; D might be TRBD1 or TRBD2, each matching 5 bases. Trimming left V 4 bases short and J 1 base short, with 17 bases between. CDR3 length: 17 amino acids. Germline CDR1 SGDLS, CDR2 YYNGEE. This CDR3 reads CASSNRDQQLNTGELFF. The DNA for the CDR3 is TGTGCCAGCAGCAACCGGGACCAACAACTGAACACCGGGGAGCTGTTTTTT.

CDR3 coding DNA: TGTGGGGCTAGCGGGGGGCTGGGTACAGATACGCAGTATTTT. Amino acids: CGASGGLGTDTQYF. This rearrangement joins TRBV30 to TRBJ2-3; 11 bases fit TRBD2. Germline CDR1 reads GTSNPN; CDR2 reads SVGIG (reference sequence). CDR3 length equals 14 residues.

J is TRBJ2-5 and V is TRBV29-1; 7 positions agree with TRBD1. V was clipped by 7 bases and J by 0 bases; unmatched bases: 8. Germline V gene lookup returns CDR1 SQVTM and CDR2 ANQGSEA. The CDR3 sequence is 14 residues long. CDR3 nucleotide sequence: TGCAGCGCCCTGGGACAGACACACCAAGAGACCCAGTACTTC. This translates into CSALGQTHQETQYF.

This clone was detected once. The chain carries TRBV10-3 and TRBJ2-7; possibly TRBD1 for D (5 bases). The CDR3 sequence is 12 residues long. Trimming removed 4 bases from V and 2 bases from J, with 6 bases in between. Germline CDR1 ENHRY, CDR2 SYGVKD. This CDR3 reads CAISGQTYEQYF. DNA for the CDR3: TGTGCCATCAGTGGACAGACCTACGAGCAGTACTTC.

This clone was found a few times. The V and J genes are TRBV25-1 and TRBJ1-2; tentatively, D is TRBD1 (6 bases). Looked up from germline, CDR1 is MGHDK and CDR2 is SYGVNS. V gave up 3 bases and J gave up 1 base, with 12 bases separating them. The CDR3 contains 15 residues. The CDR3 is CASSEVGGSNYGYTF. The CDR3 DNA sequence: TGTGCCAGCAGTGAGGTGGGGGGCAGTAACTATGGCTACACCTTC.

The chain combines TRBV3-1 (or the pseudogene TRBV3-2) with TRBJ1-4, with D perhaps matching TRBD1 (6 bases). The CDR3 totals 14 residues. Germline loops: CDR1 LGHDT, CDR2 YNNKEL (reference sequence). Trimming removed 2 bases from V and 8 bases from J, with 12 bases in between. CDR3: CASSQRQGHEKLFF. The DNA for the CDR3 is TGTGCCAGCAGCCAAAGGCAGGGGCACGAAAAACTGTTTTTT.

This clone was recorded only once. V gene TRBV7-9 combines with J gene TRBJ1-4; possibly TRBD1 for D (5 bases). The germline V gene encodes CDR1 SEHNR and CDR2 FQNEAQ (reference sequence). The CDR3 has 18 amino acids. Trimming left V 1 base short and J 0 bases short, with 15 bases between. In DNA form, the CDR3 reads TGTGCCAGCAGCTTAGGACAGCCAGCCAGATCAACTAATGAAAAACTGTTTTTT. Protein: CASSLGQPARSTNEKLFF.

The chain carries TRBV6-2 or TRBV6-3 and TRBJ1-5; D not resolved. This CDR3 is built from 14 residues. The V gene's germline CDR1 is MNHEY and CDR2 SVGEGT. V lost 6 bases and J lost 0, with 9 bases in between. The CDR3 region is CASSTHSSNQPQHF. CDR3 sequence (DNA): TGTGCCAGCAGCACCCACAGTAGCAATCAGCCCCAGCATTTT.

The chain combines TRBV3-1 (or the pseudogene TRBV3-2) with TRBJ2-2; D gene uncertain. CDR1 and CDR2 (germline): LGHDT, YNNKEL (reference sequence). V was pared by 1 base and J by 6 bases, with 3 bases between. CDR3 length: 12 amino acids. DNA for the CDR3: TGTGCCAGCAGCCAAGGGTCCGGGGAGCTGTTTTTT. This gives the protein CASSQGSGELFF.

This chain connects TRBV7-2 to TRBJ2-3; the D gene is possibly TRBD2 (6 bases). The length of the CDR3 is 13 residues. Looked up from germline, CDR1 is SGHTA and CDR2 is FQGNSA. Trimming removed 11 bases from V and 3 bases from J, with 15 bases in between. Here the CDR3 reads CAGGALATDTQYF. DNA for the CDR3: TGTGCCGGCGGGGCACTTGCAACAGATACGCAGTATTTT.

For this clone: The sample contains more than one DNA sequence encoding this CDR3. The rearrangement joins TRBV18 to TRBJ1-2; D is unclear. Germline V gene lookup returns CDR1 KGHSH and CDR2 LQKENI. The CDR3 extends over 12 amino acids. Trimming shortened V by 3 bases and J by 4 bases, and 6 bases separated the two germline ends. Here the CDR3 DNA reads TGTGCCAGCTCACCGAGCAGCTATGGCTACACCTTC. Translated: CASSPSSYGYTF.

This clone appeared once. The V and J genes are TRBV7-8 and TRBJ1-2, with D hard to call. Trimming removed 0 bases from V and 7 bases from J, with 12 bases in between. The CDR3 has 14 residues. Germline values: CDR1 SGHVS, CDR2 FQNEAQ. This CDR3 reads CASSLADPPTGYTF. CDR3 nucleotide sequence: TGTGCCAGCAGCTTAGCAGATCCTCCGACTGGCTACACCTTC.

The chain recombines TRBV27 with TRBJ2-3, with D perhaps TRBD1 (6 bases). The length of the CDR3 is 17 residues. V was cut by 3 bases and J by 8 bases, with 24 bases left in between. The germline V gene has CDR1 MNHEY and CDR2 SMNVEV (reference sequence). Here the CDR3 reads CASSLLAATGASGTQYF. The CDR3 region has the DNA TGTGCCAGCAGTTTGTTGGCCGCGACAGGAGCTTCAGGTACGCAGTATTTT.

The gene calls are TRBV7-3 and TRBJ2-1, with TRBD1 identical over 7 bases. J gave up 2 bases and V 0 bases, and 7 bases lay outside the gene matches. Germline CDR1 reads SGHTA; CDR2 reads FQGTGA. This CDR3 is 17 amino acids long. This CDR3 is CASSLTMVQGAYNEQFF. The CDR3 nucleotides read TGTGCCAGCAGCTTAACAATGGTCCAGGGGGCCTACAATGAGCAGTTCTTC. The complete variable domain, with remaining parts taken from reference TRBV7-3 and TRBJ2-1, reads GAGVSQTPSNKVTEKGKYVELRCDPISGHTALYWYRQSLGQGPEFLIYFQGTGAADDSGLPNDRFFAVRPEGSVSTLKIQRTERGDSAVYLCASSLTMVQGAYNEQFFGPGTRLTVL.

The genes are TRBV2 and TRBJ2-7, with TRBD1 matching 7 bases. The CDR3 has 15 amino acids. Looked up from germline, CDR1 is SNHLY and CDR2 is FYNNEI. The J segment lost 3 bases and the V segment lost 1 base, leaving 6 bases of the junction unmatched. The CDR3 here is CASSEDRGYYYEQYF. For the CDR3, the DNA is TGTGCCAGCAGTGAAGACAGGGGATATTACTACGAGCAGTACTTC.

J is TRBJ2-7 and V is TRBV7-2; possibly TRBD2 for D (5 bases). With 5 bases removed from V and 4 bases from J, the gap between germline ends came to 15 bases. Per germline, CDR1 SGHTA and CDR2 FQGNSA. The CDR3 spans 14 residues. The CDR3 loop reads CASSRNLRGYEQYF. The CDR3 nucleotides are TGTGCCAGCAGCCGTAACCTTCGCGGGTACGAGCAGTACTTC.

The chain joins TRBV28 to TRBJ1-5; tentatively, D is TRBD1 (6 bases). Germline CDR1 is MDHEN and CDR2 is SYDVKM. Trimming took 8 bases from V and 0 from J, leaving 14 bases between them. The CDR3 sequence is 15 residues long. The CDR3 bases are TGTGCCAGCCTCTACACAGGGCTTAGCAATCAGCCCCAGCATTTT. This sequence encodes CASLYTGLSNQPQHF.

The chain uses TRBV3-1 (or the pseudogene TRBV3-2) and TRBJ2-3; 7 bases are a match to TRBD1. The CDR3 has 15 amino acids. Trimming cost V 3 bases and J 0 bases; bases outside gene matches: 3. Germline assignment: CDR1 LGHDT and CDR2 YNNKEL (reference sequence). The CDR3 DNA follows: TGTGCCAGCAGCCACAGACAGGGTAGCACAGATACGCAGTATTTT. Translated, it gives CASSHRQGSTDTQYF.

With regard to this clone: Germline is not matched at one junction end, which may reflect a read error. The chain has TRBV7-8 and TRBJ1-2; 9 bases are shared with TRBD1. This CDR3 has 15 residues. Germline assignment: CDR1 SGHVS and CDR2 FQNEAQ. The CDR3, as DNA: TGTGCCAGCAGTTTAGCTCCGACAGGGGGCTATGGCTACACCTTC. This translates into CASSLAPTGGYGYTF.